The 25 T cell receptor beta chains presented below share a single source sample, sequenced in a study of T cell responses to AZD1222 COVID-19 vaccine. Assay: immunoSEQ multiplex PCR; the TCRdb copy retains only in-frame clones and omits some. The sample holds roughly 120,000 clones, about 91% seen once. The specimen was peripheral blood, collected on day 0 of AZD1222 vaccination. The receptors here all came from an adult in good health.

This clone was recorded only once. V is TRBV10-2 and J is TRBJ1-6, with 7 bases fitting TRBD1. Looked up from germline, CDR1 is WSHSY and CDR2 is SAAADI. The CDR3 loop spans 15 amino acids. With 6 bases clipped from V and 7 bases from J, the junction kept 9 bases outside the gene matches. CDR3 coding DNA: TGCGCCAGCAGAGGACAGGTGTTTCGCAATTCACCCCTCCACTTT. As protein: CASRGQVFRNSPLHF.

The rearrangement uses TRBV11-2 and TRBJ2-5; 10 bases agree with TRBD2. Germline V gene sequence: CDR1 SGHAT, CDR2 FQNNGV. The CDR3 has 15 amino acids. V lost 5 bases and J lost 5; bases outside the gene matches: 8. The CDR3 sequence: CASSTLAGPGETQYF. The DNA of the CDR3 is TGTGCCAGCAGCACACTAGCGGGGCCCGGGGAGACCCAGTACTTC.

J is TRBJ1-1 and V is TRBV18, with D unresolved. The CDR3 runs to 15 residues. Trimming stripped 2 bases from V and 3 bases from J, with 13 bases between. CDR1 is KGHSH, CDR2 LQKENI, per germline. In DNA, the CDR3 is TGTGCCAGCTCACCAAAGATAGGGATGGACACTGAAGCTTTCTTT. Protein product: CASSPKIGMDTEAFF.

This clone has only one observation. J is TRBJ1-3 and V is TRBV3-1 (or the pseudogene TRBV3-2), with a possible D match to TRBD1 (5 bases). The CDR3 length is 16 residues. V shed 4 bases and J shed 0 bases, with 13 bases lying between them. Germline V gene sequence: CDR1 LGHDT, CDR2 YNNKEL (reference sequence). The CDR3 here is CASSPRRDFSGNTIYF. The CDR3 bases are TGTGCCAGCAGCCCCCGTAGGGACTTCTCTGGAAACACCATATATTTT.

V usage is TRBV10-1 and J usage is TRBJ2-3, with D perhaps TRBD1 (5 bases). The CDR3 has 14 residues. Trimming pared 8 bases from V and 0 bases from J, leaving 12 bases between. Germline V gene data show CDR1 as WNHNN and CDR2 as SYGVQD (reference sequence). CDR3 DNA sequence: TGCGCCAGCCAAAGGGGTTCTAGCACAGATACGCAGTATTTT. It specifies CASQRGSSTDTQYF.

This chain uses TRBV7-8 with TRBJ2-2; D gene unclear. The CDR3 spans 16 residues. CDR1 is SGHVS and CDR2 is FQNEAQ in the germline V gene. The V gene lost 1 base and the J gene lost 0 bases, with 9 bases spanning the gap. Here the CDR3 reads CASSLGRTANTGELFF. The CDR3 bases are TGTGCCAGCAGCTTAGGACGGACGGCGAACACCGGGGAGCTGTTTTTT.

The chain uses TRBV2 and TRBJ1-2; no clear D gene. The CDR3 runs 15 residues. The V gene's germline CDR1 is SNHLY and CDR2 FYNNEI. The germline V and J ends were trimmed by 1 base and 4 bases, with 13 bases remaining between them. The CDR3, as DNA: TGTGCCAGCAGTGAAGAGGGAGGGTTTGGCTATGGCTACACCTTC. Amino acid sequence: CASSEEGGFGYGYTF.

The table lists this clone with a count of one. The J gene is TRBJ2-5, the V gene TRBV12-3 or TRBV12-4; D possibly corresponds to TRBD1 (5 bases). The CDR3 totals 12 residues. With 5 bases removed from V and 5 bases from J, the gap between germline ends came to 9 bases. The CDR3, as DNA: TGTGCCAGCAGTCAGGGATTGGAGACCCAGTACTTC. Amino acid sequence: CASSQGLETQYF.

Note on this clone: This CDR3 is also generated by other DNA sequences in the sample. V and J are TRBV10-2 and TRBJ2-6, with D possibly TRBD2 on 5 matching bases. Germline assignment: CDR1 WSHSY and CDR2 SAAADI. Trimming shortened V by 4 bases and J by 0 bases, and 7 bases separated the two germline ends. The CDR3 length is 15 residues. Written as DNA, the CDR3 is TGCGCCAGCAGTGCTGCGGGCTCTGGGGCCAACGTCCTGACTTTC. This gives the protein CASSAAGSGANVLTF.

The chain employs TRBV18 and TRBJ2-2, with 9 bases that match TRBD1. The V and J ends lost 3 bases and 5 bases, in that order; junction bases with no gene match: 4. Germline-derived CDR1 and CDR2 are KGHSH and LQKENI. The CDR3 length is 15 residues. The CDR3 DNA reads as TGTGCCAGCTCACCTCCGGGACAGGGTACCGGGGAGCTGTTTTTT. It yields the protein CASSPPGQGTGELFF.

The chain links TRBV6-5 to TRBJ1-4, with 10 nucleotides matching TRBD1. The CDR3 contains 15 residues. Germline CDR1 reads MNHEY; CDR2 reads SVGAGI. The junction had 4 bases not matched to a gene; V was cut back by 6 bases and J by 3 bases. CDR3 DNA: TGTGCCAGCAGGACAGGGGGCGCGGCTAATGAAAAACTGTTTTTT. This encodes CASRTGGAANEKLFF.

The J gene is TRBJ2-3, the V gene TRBV7-6; the D gene is possibly TRBD2 (5 bases). The CDR3 totals 11 residues. V lost 5 bases and J lost 9, with 9 bases in between. Germline V CDR1 and CDR2: SGHVS, FNYEAQ. CDR3 region: CASSPSLTQYF. CDR3 in DNA: TGTGCCAGCAGCCCTAGCCTGACGCAGTATTTT.

The chain is built from TRBV9 and TRBJ1-6; a possible D gene is TRBD1 (5 bases). CDR1 is SGDLS and CDR2 is YYNGEE in the germline V gene. V lost 4 bases and J lost 7, with 15 bases in between. This CDR3 is 15 amino acids long. CDR3 region: CASSPPGSGNSPLHF. Written as DNA, the CDR3 is TGTGCCAGCAGCCCACCAGGGTCGGGGAATTCACCCCTCCACTTT.

The J gene is TRBJ1-1, the V gene TRBV6-5; D is unresolved. V was pared by 6 bases and J by 1 base, with 9 bases between. The CDR3 has 13 amino acids. The germline gives CDR1 MNHEY, CDR2 SVGAGI. DNA of the CDR3: TGTGCCAGCAGAAACCGGGGGAACACTGAAGCTTTCTTT. Encoded protein: CASRNRGNTEAFF.

The sample holds a few counts of this clone. CDR3 bases: TGTGCCAGCTCACCCGGTTGGGGCAGGATCTGGGACTACGAGCAGTACTTC. This gives the protein CASSPGWGRIWDYEQYF. This sequence joins TRBV18 and TRBJ2-7; D perhaps matches TRBD1 (5 bases). Germline assignment: CDR1 KGHSH and CDR2 LQKENI. The germline V and J ends were trimmed by 3 bases and 3 bases, with 21 bases remaining between them. CDR3 length: 17 residues.

This chain connects TRBV2 to TRBJ1-1; D ambiguous. The CDR3 extends over 13 amino acids. The germline gives CDR1 SNHLY, CDR2 FYNNEI. Trimming removed 4 bases at V and 5 bases at J, with 11 bases between. This CDR3 is CASSGHYGTEAFF. Written as DNA, the CDR3 is TGTGCCAGCAGTGGACATTACGGTACTGAAGCTTTCTTT.

This chain uses TRBV5-4 with TRBJ1-5; D unresolved. V lost 0 bases to trimming and J lost 4 bases, with 8 bases between them. Looked up from germline, CDR1 is SGHNT and CDR2 is YYREEE (reference sequence). CDR3 length equals 14 residues. CDR3 sequence: CASSLDGVNQPQHF. CDR3 bases: TGTGCCAGCAGCTTGGATGGGGTTAATCAGCCCCAGCATTTT.

This rearrangement joins TRBV6-1 to TRBJ1-6, with TRBD1 matching 7 bases. V lost 4 bases and J lost 6; bases outside the gene matches: 9. In germline, CDR1 is MNHNS, CDR2 SASEGT. This CDR3 contains 16 residues. The CDR3 loop is CASSGQQGRVNSPLHF. CDR3 nucleotides: TGTGCCAGCAGTGGCCAACAGGGGAGAGTTAATTCACCCCTCCACTTT.

This chain joins TRBV30 and TRBJ2-7; D unclear. The CDR3 spans 13 residues. The V end was cut by 0 bases, the J end by 3 bases, with 9 bases between. Germline values: CDR1 GTSNPN, CDR2 SVGIG (reference sequence). The CDR3 protein is CAWSVTEIYEQYF. The CDR3 DNA is TGTGCCTGGAGTGTAACAGAGATCTACGAGCAGTACTTC.

This chain uses TRBV24-1 with TRBJ1-4; no firm D call. Germline CDR1 reads KGHDR; CDR2 reads SFDVKD. V was clipped by 3 bases and J by 3 bases, with 7 bases between them. The CDR3 contains 14 residues. The CDR3 protein is CATSDGGPNEKLFF. The CDR3 DNA reads as TGTGCCACCAGTGATGGAGGCCCTAATGAAAAACTGTTTTTT.

The genes are TRBV9 and TRBJ1-2; D unresolved. The CDR3 runs 11 residues. Germline lookup yields CDR1 SGDLS and CDR2 YYNGEE. V lost 3 bases to trimming and J lost 0 bases, with 0 bases between them. The chain's CDR3 is CASSANYGYTF. Here the CDR3 DNA reads TGTGCCAGCAGCGCTAACTATGGCTACACCTTC.

In DNA, the CDR3 is TGTGCCAGTAGTACCCATGGAGGGTACGGAAACACCATATATTTT. Translation: CASSTHGGYGNTIYF. The V gene is TRBV19, the J gene TRBJ1-3, with D uncertain. The germline V gene encodes CDR1 LNHDA and CDR2 SQIVND (reference sequence). CDR3 length: 15 amino acids. V lost 4 bases and J 4 bases, leaving 14 bases between the germline ends. Full variable domain (missing parts from reference TRBV19 and TRBJ1-3): DGGITQSPKYLFRKEGQNVTLSCEQNLNHDAMYWYRQDPGQGLRLIYYSQIVNDFQKGDIAEGYSVSREKKESFPLTVTSAQKNPTAFYLCASSTHGGYGNTIYFGEGSWLTVV.

The V and J genes are TRBV29-1 and TRBJ1-4; no clear D. There are 11 residues in the CDR3. The germline V gene has CDR1 SQVTM and CDR2 ANQGSEA. The ends were cut back, 7 bases at V and 5 bases at J, with 8 bases in the middle. In DNA, the CDR3 is TGCAGCGCTGAGGACAATGAAAAACTGTTTTTT. It translates to CSAEDNEKLFF.

The chain combines TRBV6-4 with TRBJ1-1; 10 nucleotides align to TRBD1. After removal of 2 bases from V and 1 base from J, the junction contained 4 bases not matched to a gene. CDR1 and CDR2 from the germline V gene are MRHNA and SNTAGT. This CDR3 contains 16 residues. CDR3 amino acids: CASSDRTGGTNTEAFF. The CDR3, as DNA: TGTGCCAGCAGTGACCGGACAGGGGGGACGAACACTGAAGCTTTCTTT.

V and J are TRBV23-1 and TRBJ2-1; 8 bases line up with TRBD2. TRBV23-1 is marked as an open reading frame, function uncertain. V gave up 0 bases and J gave up 9 bases; unmatched junction bases: 22. The CDR3 is 20 residues long. CDR3 protein: CASSQSFPRGLVGIGGEQFF. In DNA form, the CDR3 reads TGCGCCAGCAGTCAATCTTTTCCTCGGGGACTAGTCGGTATCGGTGGTGAGCAGTTCTTC.